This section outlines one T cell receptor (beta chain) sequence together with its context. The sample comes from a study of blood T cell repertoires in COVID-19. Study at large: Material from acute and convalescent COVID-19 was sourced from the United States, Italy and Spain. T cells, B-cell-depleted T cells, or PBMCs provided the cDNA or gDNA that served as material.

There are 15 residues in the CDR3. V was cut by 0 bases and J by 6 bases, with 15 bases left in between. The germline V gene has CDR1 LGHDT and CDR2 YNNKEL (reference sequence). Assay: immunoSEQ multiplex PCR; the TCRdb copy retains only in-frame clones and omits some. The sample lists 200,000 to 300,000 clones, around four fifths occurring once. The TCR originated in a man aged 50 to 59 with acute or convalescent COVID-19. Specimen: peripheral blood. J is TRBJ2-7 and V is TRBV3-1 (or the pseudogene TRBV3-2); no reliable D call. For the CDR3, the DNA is TGTGCCAGCAGCCAAGATCGGCTAGTAGGAAGCGAGCAGTACTTC. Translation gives CASSQDRLVGSEQYF.